The sequence of this T cell receptor beta chain was determined in a study of cytomegalovirus exposure and HLA in healthy donors. Whole-study findings and limits: The study flagged about 150 TCR beta chains as cytomegalovirus-associated. TCR beta sequences reportedly predicted most subjects' HLA-A and HLA-B alleles accurately. Certain indistinguishable V segments, among them TRBV6-2 and TRBV6-3, were excluded.

This CDR3 has 15 residues. CDR1 and CDR2 (germline): SGHNT, YENEEA. The V and J ends lost 1 base and 4 bases respectively, with 14 bases between them. It was with 60 Vbeta and 13 Jbeta primers that the PCR ran. The protocol was immunoSEQ multiplex PCR, while the TCRdb copy is restricted to in-frame clones and leaves out a portion. The repertoire holds 60,000 to 80,000 clones, with roughly 77% as singletons. As to this clone: The target antigen is unknown.

This sequence joins TRBV11-3 and TRBJ2-7, with D possibly being TRBD2 (5 bases). The sequence derives from a woman in her 30s in good health and CMV-seronegative. The sequenced sample consisted of PBMCs. CDR3 coding DNA: TGTGCCAGCAGCTTAGGCCCCGGGAAGGTTTACGAGCAGTACTTC. The encoded protein is CASSLGPGKVYEQYF.